Following are 20 T cell receptor beta chains from one sample sequenced in a study of CXCR3-negative and CXCR3-positive naive CD8 T cells (dated by TCRdb to the late 2010s). The paper's findings and limits, for the study overall: TRB CDR3s from CXCR3-positive naive cells showed higher hydrophobicity (lower Kidera factor 4), lower energy, and higher strength and volume indices than CXCR3-negative naive cells.

These TCRs' antigens remain unknown. Sequencing relied on a NextSeq 550. The Human TCR Profiling Kit (MiLaboratory) was used to prepare UMI-labeled 5' RACE TRB cDNA libraries. One entry per CDR3 protein sequence results from the TCRdb reprocessing of the reads, with DNA left out. The sample table gives more than 75,000 distinct CDR3 sequences. The ten largest clones add up to about 0.62% of the sample. The sample comprised naive CXCR3+ CD8+ T cells from blood. Sample cell subset or site, as interpreted from the label and publication: CD45RO-CCR7+CD27+CD95- naive CD8+ T cells expressing CXCR3 (TNR3+). These receptors came from a human donor in good health. Some clones in this sample may be carry-over from other donors' samples.

The rearrangement joins TRBV5-5 to TRBJ2-3; the D call from TCRdb, TRBD1, cannot be confirmed without DNA. The length of the CDR3 is 13 residues. In germline, CDR1 is SGHKS, CDR2 YYEKEE (reference sequence). The CDR3 sequence: CASSLSKGDTQYF.

The chain combines TRBV28 with TRBJ2-2. Germline values: CDR1 MDHEN, CDR2 SYDVKM. The CDR3 length is 13 residues. CDR3 in amino acids: CASSFQFTGELFF.

The V call is TRBV28, the J call TRBJ2-7; lacking DNA, the TRBD1 call made by TCRdb goes unchecked. Germline values: CDR1 MDHEN, CDR2 SYDVKM. This CDR3 has 11 amino acids. This CDR3 reads CDSSLGQGRYF.

The chain joins TRBV28 to TRBJ2-3; TCRdb's D call, TRBD1, is unchecked because there is no DNA. Germline lookup yields CDR1 MDHEN and CDR2 SYDVKM. CDR3 length: 12 residues. CDR3 region: CASRTGLDTQYF.

J is TRBJ2-3 and V is TRBV12-3 or TRBV12-4. CDR3 length equals 15 residues. The CDR3 loop is CASSLARRRPDTQYF.

The rearrangement uses TRBV28 and TRBJ2-3; TCRdb's D call, TRBD1, is unchecked because there is no DNA. This CDR3 comprises 17 residues. CDR1 and CDR2 from the germline V gene are MDHEN and SYDVKM. Here the CDR3 reads CASSPTGLSPYTDTQYF.

The chain uses TRBV7-3 and TRBJ2-3. The CDR3 length is 13 residues. The germline V gene encodes CDR1 SGHTA and CDR2 FQGTGA. CDR3 amino acids: CASSLGSSDTQYF.

This sequence joins TRBV20-1 and TRBJ2-5; with no DNA, the TCRdb D assignment of TRBD1 cannot be verified. Germline lookup yields CDR1 DFQATT and CDR2 SNEGSKA (reference sequence). The CDR3 spans 15 residues. CDR3 sequence reads: CSARAIGGAQETQYF.

The CDR3: CSVADRGIGELFF. This rearrangement joins TRBV29-1 to TRBJ2-2; the TCRdb D gene call, TRBD1, has no DNA to confirm it. The germline CDR1 and CDR2 sequences are SQVTM and ANQGSEA. This CDR3 is 13 amino acids long.

The J gene is TRBJ1-2, the V gene TRBV12-3 or TRBV12-4; lacking DNA, the TRBD1 call made by TCRdb goes unchecked. This CDR3 comprises 12 residues. The chain's CDR3 is CASGGAGHGYTF.

The V and J genes are TRBV3-1 and TRBJ2-7. Germline assignment: CDR1 LGHDT and CDR2 YNNKEL (reference sequence). The CDR3 has 12 amino acids. This CDR3 is CASSQAGYEQYF.

The chain has TRBV19 and TRBJ2-7; TCRdb selects TRBD1, and the lack of DNA leaves this call unchecked. CDR1 LNHDA and CDR2 SQIVND come from the germline V gene (reference sequence). This CDR3 has 13 residues. The chain's CDR3 is CASSPQGINEQYF.

CDR3 sequence reads: CASSMGTVGGSPLHF. The chain combines TRBV6-5 with TRBJ1-6; as DNA is missing, the TRBD1 call by TCRdb cannot be tested. CDR1 and CDR2 (germline): MNHEY, SVGAGI. There are 15 residues in the CDR3.

CDR3 in amino acids: CATSRDHLRSYNEQFF. The V and J genes are TRBV15 and TRBJ2-1. This CDR3 contains 16 residues. CDR1 is LNHNV, CDR2 YYDKDF, per germline (reference sequence).

The rearrangement joins TRBV20-1 to TRBJ2-5. Germline V gene lookup returns CDR1 DFQATT and CDR2 SNEGSKA (reference sequence). The CDR3 is 15 residues long. The CDR3 is CSARPRWVETGTQYF.

V usage is TRBV15 and J usage is TRBJ2-1; the TCRdb call, TRBD1, lacks DNA for checking. The CDR3 runs to 15 residues. Germline V gives CDR1 LNHNV, CDR2 YYDKDF (reference sequence). Here the CDR3 reads CATSPGAGSYNEQFF.

The chain carries TRBV7-9 and TRBJ2-7; absent DNA, TCRdb's TRBD2 call cannot be checked. This CDR3 is 17 amino acids long. Germline values: CDR1 SEHNR, CDR2 FQNEAQ (reference sequence). The CDR3 loop reads CASSSTFGDYSSYEQYF.

The chain recombines TRBV15 with TRBJ1-5; TCRdb names TRBD1, which stays unverified in the absence of DNA. The CDR3 runs to 14 residues. CDR1 and CDR2 (germline): LNHNV, YYDKDF (reference sequence). The CDR3: CATSRGQGHQPQHF.

The chain uses TRBV28 and TRBJ2-5; TCRdb's assignment of TRBD1 cannot be checked, as there is no DNA. This CDR3 contains 16 residues. Germline CDR1 is MDHEN and CDR2 is SYDVKM. CDR3 region: CASSLFVGGLKETQYF. Full variable domain (remainder filled in from reference TRBV28 and TRBJ2-5): DVKVTQSSRYLVKRTGEKVFLECVQDMDHENMFWYRQDPGLGLRLIYFSYDVKMKEKGDIPEGYSVSREKKERFSLILESASTNQTSMYLCASSLFVGGLKETQYFGPGTRLLVL.

This sequence joins TRBV2 and TRBJ2-3; TCRdb's D call, TRBD1, is unchecked because there is no DNA. There are 15 residues in the CDR3. CDR1 is SNHLY and CDR2 is FYNNEI in the germline V gene. The CDR3 loop is CASRQGTPSTDTQYF. Full variable domain (remainder filled in from reference TRBV2 and TRBJ2-3): EPEVTQTPSHQVTQMGQEVILRCVPISNHLYFYWYRQILGQKVEFLVSFYNNEISEKSEIFDDQFSVERPDGSNFTLKIRSTKLEDSAMYFCASRQGTPSTDTQYFGPGTRLTVL.